Here is one TCR beta chain with its context. These data originate in a study of metastatic and nonmetastatic thyroid tumors. In the original analysis: A distant-metastasis classifier for papillary thyroid cancer was built using CDR3 differences across clinicopathological groups. TCRdb reanalyzed the PCR reads with MiXCR. TCRdb, rather than the study authors, made the V and J calls. The sample comprises over 25,000 clones, over 12% of which are singletons, and more than 15% rests with the top ten. There were no patients who had received any treatment before thyroid surgery. The CDR3 runs 14 residues. CDR1 MDHEN and CDR2 SYDVKM come from the germline V gene. After removal of 4 bases from V and 5 bases from J, the junction contained 3 bases not matched to a gene.

This rearrangement joins TRBV28 to TRBJ2-7; 12 bases line up with TRBD2. The clonotype was recovered from a male donor with papillary thyroid cancer or a benign thyroid nodule (not recorded which). Some clones in this sample may be carry-over from other donors' samples. Sequenced material: blood. CDR3 in amino acids: CASSWTSGIHEQYF. The CDR3 DNA is TGTGCCAGCAGTTGGACTAGCGGGATCCACGAGCAGTACTTC.